Presented here are 24 T cell receptor beta chains from one specimen sequenced in a study of blood T cell repertoires in COVID-19. Repertoires were generated with immunoSEQ multiplex PCR, while TCRdb's copy carries only in-frame clones and drops some. This sample carries over 250,000 clones, around 87% of them seen once, and the ten largest clones take approximately 2.5%. The sample was PBMCs or T cells enriched from blood (not recorded which). The source of these receptors is a woman younger than 35 who had recovered from COVID-19.

The chain recombines TRBV2 with TRBJ1-4; no clear D gene. The CDR3 runs to 15 residues. The ends were cut back, 3 bases at V and 2 bases at J, with 10 bases in the middle. Germline values: CDR1 SNHLY, CDR2 FYNNEI. CDR3 sequence reads: CASSEIHGTNEKLFF. The CDR3 DNA sequence: TGTGCCAGCAGTGAGATACACGGGACTAATGAAAAACTGTTTTTT.

The chain joins TRBV9 to TRBJ2-1; TRBD2 aligns across 12 bases. This CDR3 has 16 amino acids. V shed 3 bases, J shed 7 bases, and the junction held 8 bases outside the gene matches. The germline gives CDR1 SGDLS, CDR2 YYNGEE. Written as DNA, the CDR3 is TGTGCCAGCAGCGCCCTAGCGGGGGGGCTAATGAATGAGCAGTTCTTC. It specifies CASSALAGGLMNEQFF.

The genes are TRBV6-1 and TRBJ2-2; 7 bases are shared with TRBD1. This CDR3 is built from 16 residues. The germline V gene has CDR1 MNHNS and CDR2 SASEGT. The ends lost 2 bases at V and 3 bases at J; junction bases unmatched: 6. CDR3 amino acids: CASSEMTGFDTGELFF. The CDR3 DNA reads as TGTGCCAGCAGTGAAATGACAGGGTTCGACACCGGGGAGCTGTTTTTT.

The chain carries TRBV2 and TRBJ1-3; no clear D gene. The CDR3 runs 14 residues. Germline lookup yields CDR1 SNHLY and CDR2 FYNNEI. V was cut by 6 bases and J by 0 bases, with 9 bases left in between. The CDR3 loop reads CASSRSSSGNTIYF. In nucleotides, the CDR3 is TGTGCCAGCAGCAGATCTAGCTCTGGAAACACCATATATTTT. The full variable domain, with the rest looked up from reference TRBV2 and TRBJ1-3, is EPEVTQTPSHQVTQMGQEVILRCVPISNHLYFYWYRQILGQKVEFLVSFYNNEISEKSEIFDDQFSVERPDGSNFTLKIRSTKLEDSAMYFCASSRSSSGNTIYFGEGSWLTVV.

The rearrangement links TRBV7-3 to TRBJ2-1, with 7 bases that match TRBD2. Losses at the gene ends were 2 bases for V and 5 bases for J; bases not matched to a gene: 3. The CDR3 spans 14 residues. Germline-derived CDR1 and CDR2 are SGHTA and FQGTGA. The CDR3 bases are TGTGCCAGCAGCTTACGGGGGGATCACAATGAGCAGTTCTTC. Amino acid sequence: CASSLRGDHNEQFF.

J is TRBJ1-1 and V is TRBV5-5; 11 bases align to TRBD1. The CDR3 runs to 16 residues. Unmatched junction bases numbered 9, after V lost 3 bases and J lost 5 bases. Per germline, CDR1 SGHKS and CDR2 YYEKEE (reference sequence). The CDR3 protein is CASSWGLDRGRTEAFF. In DNA, the CDR3 is TGTGCCAGCAGCTGGGGCCTGGACAGGGGGCGGACTGAAGCTTTCTTT.

V is TRBV10-2 and J is TRBJ1-3; D is ambiguous. Deletions cut 5 bases from V and 0 bases from J, with 8 bases between. The V gene's germline CDR1 is WSHSY and CDR2 SAAADI. This CDR3 spans 14 amino acids. The CDR3 DNA sequence: TGCGCCAGCAGTCCGTTTAACTCTGGAAACACCATATATTTT. It specifies CASSPFNSGNTIYF.

The chain has TRBV5-1 and TRBJ1-3; D is unresolved. V was pared by 0 bases and J by 0 bases, with 7 bases between. The CDR3 totals 15 residues. The germline CDR1 and CDR2 sequences are SGHRS and YFSETQ. The CDR3 loop reads CASSLAGNSGNTIYF. The CDR3 DNA reads as TGCGCCAGCAGCTTGGCGGGGAACTCTGGAAACACCATATATTTT.

The chain couples TRBV5-1 to TRBJ2-1; 13 nucleotides agree with TRBD2. CDR1 is SGHRS and CDR2 is YFSETQ in the germline V gene. The CDR3 is made up of 16 amino acids. V dropped 3 bases and J dropped 4; count of bases not matched to a gene: 4. CDR3 loop: CASSSGTSGVYNEQFF. The DNA of the CDR3 is TGCGCCAGCAGCTCGGGGACTAGCGGGGTGTACAATGAGCAGTTCTTC.

The gene calls are TRBV11-2 and TRBJ2-7; unclear D gene. Germline V lookup: CDR1 SGHAT, CDR2 FQNNGV. The CDR3 sequence is 13 residues long. V was pared by 3 bases and J by 2 bases, with 8 bases between. CDR3 residues: CASSFGIPYEQYF. CDR3 in DNA: TGTGCCAGCAGCTTCGGTATCCCCTACGAGCAGTACTTC.

The chain carries TRBV7-8 and TRBJ1-5; the D is unclear. The length of the CDR3 is 14 residues. Trimming took off 5 bases at V and 2 bases at J, with 10 bases between the two ends. CDR1 and CDR2 from the germline V gene are SGHVS and FQNEAQ. Written as DNA, the CDR3 is TGTGCCAGCAGCAGTGGAGAGGGCAATCAGCCCCAGCATTTT. It encodes CASSSGEGNQPQHF.

This clone was picked up one time. V is TRBV7-6 and J is TRBJ2-7; 12 bases align to TRBD2. The V and J ends lost 8 bases and 5 bases, in that order; junction bases with no gene match: 10. The CDR3 has 15 amino acids. CDR1 SGHVS and CDR2 FNYEAQ come from the germline V gene. CDR3 residues: CASGTPSGGAHEQYF. CDR3 DNA sequence: TGTGCCAGCGGGACCCCTAGCGGGGGGGCCCACGAGCAGTACTTC. Using reference TRBV7-6 and TRBJ2-7 for the parts outside the CDR3, the full variable domain is GAGVSQSPRYKVTKRGQDVALRCDPISGHVSLYWYRQALGQGPEFLTYFNYEAQQDKSGLPNDRFSAERPEGSISTLTIQRTEQRDSAMYRCASGTPSGGAHEQYFGPGTRLTVT.

This clone has a single count. The CDR3 DNA follows: TGTGCCAGTAGTACAGGACAGGAGTTCACAGATACGCAGTATTTT. Translated, it gives CASSTGQEFTDTQYF. The rearrangement joins TRBV19 to TRBJ2-3; 7 bases align to TRBD1. The J segment lost 2 bases and the V segment lost 4 bases, leaving 6 bases of the junction unmatched. Germline-derived CDR1 and CDR2 are LNHDA and SQIVND (reference sequence). This CDR3 comprises 15 residues.

The gene calls are TRBV20-1 and TRBJ1-3, with D possibly matching TRBD1 (5 bases). Germline V lookup: CDR1 DFQATT, CDR2 SNEGSKA (reference sequence). The V end lost 3 bases, the J end lost 0 bases, and 15 bases lay between the germline ends. CDR3 length: 16 residues. The DNA for the CDR3 is TGCAGTGCTAGTGCAGGGTTTCAAAGCTCTGGAAACACCATATATTTT. As protein: CSASAGFQSSGNTIYF.

This sequence joins TRBV9 and TRBJ1-1; possible D gene TRBD1, 6 bases. Trimming removed 3 bases at V and 8 bases at J, with 14 bases between. The CDR3 is made up of 13 amino acids. Germline values: CDR1 SGDLS, CDR2 YYNGEE. CDR3 protein: CASSGTGTPEAFF. The CDR3 DNA reads as TGTGCCAGCAGCGGGACCGGGACACCCGAAGCTTTCTTT.

This clone was picked up one time. The chain joins TRBV4-2 to TRBJ2-1, with 7 positions matching TRBD2. With V trimmed by 3 bases and J by 4 bases, 9 bases remained unmatched. Germline-derived CDR1 and CDR2 are LGHNA and YNFKEQ. The length of the CDR3 is 16 residues. CDR3 DNA sequence: TGTGCCAGCAGCCACCAGCGGGCGGGGGATTACAATGAGCAGTTCTTC. Its translation is CASSHQRAGDYNEQFF.

The J gene is TRBJ1-1, the V gene TRBV18, with D possibly TRBD1 on 6 matching bases. CDR1 is KGHSH, CDR2 LQKENI, per germline. The V end was cut by 4 bases, the J end by 1 base, with 16 bases between. The CDR3 spans 16 residues. The CDR3 DNA reads TGTGCCAGCTCACATTCGGGGGGCGTTAAGAACACTGAAGCTTTCTTT. Its translation: CASSHSGGVKNTEAFF.

V is TRBV7-2 and J is TRBJ1-2; tentatively, D is TRBD1 (5 bases). Germline values: CDR1 SGHTA, CDR2 FQGNSA. Trimming left V 5 bases short and J 1 base short, with 14 bases between. The CDR3 has 15 amino acids. CDR3 nucleotide sequence: TGTGCCAGCAGCAGCAGGGTTTCGCTTAACTATGGCTACACCTTC. Translating gives CASSSRVSLNYGYTF.

This chain connects TRBV12-5 to TRBJ1-1; D is perhaps TRBD1 (5 bases). The V and J ends lost 2 bases and 0 bases respectively, with 22 bases between them. Germline CDR1 is LGHNT and CDR2 is FRNRAP. The CDR3 extends over 19 amino acids. CDR3 coding DNA: TGTGCTAGTGGTTTGTCTCTTAGGGGCACGCAGTTCATGAACACTGAAGCTTTCTTT. This codes for CASGLSLRGTQFMNTEAFF.

The chain employs TRBV7-2 and TRBJ1-2, with TRBD1 as a possible D gene (6 bases). Germline loops: CDR1 SGHTA, CDR2 FQGNSA. The V and J ends lost 1 base and 4 bases respectively, with 16 bases between them. The CDR3 totals 16 residues. This CDR3 reads CASSLDGAGAGYGYTF. The CDR3 DNA is TGTGCCAGCAGCTTAGACGGTGCGGGGGCTGGCTATGGCTACACCTTC.

The chain is built from TRBV4-1 and TRBJ2-4; a possible D gene is TRBD2 (5 bases). The CDR3 contains 13 residues. Deletions cut 3 bases from V and 10 bases from J, with 13 bases between. CDR1 is MGHRA, CDR2 YSYEKL, per germline. Written as DNA, the CDR3 is TGCGCCAGCAGCCATACGAACGGGGAGATTCAGTACTTC. This codes for CASSHTNGEIQYF.

V usage is TRBV28 and J usage is TRBJ2-3; the match to TRBD1 covers 10 bases. V gave up 6 bases and J gave up 1 base; unmatched junction bases: 4. CDR3 length: 15 residues. The germline V gene has CDR1 MDHEN and CDR2 SYDVKM. CDR3 sequence: CASSPGQGGTDTQYF. The DNA for the CDR3 is TGTGCCAGCAGCCCCGGACAGGGGGGCACAGATACGCAGTATTTT.

The rearrangement links TRBV6-6 to TRBJ1-2, with 9 bases identical to TRBD1. After removal of 4 bases from V and 6 bases from J, the junction contained 9 bases not matched to a gene. There are 15 residues in the CDR3. The germline V gene encodes CDR1 MNHNY and CDR2 SVGAGI (reference sequence). The CDR3 here is CASSSHHRGQDGYTF. CDR3 bases: TGTGCCAGCAGTTCCCATCACAGGGGGCAGGATGGCTACACCTTC.

The rearrangement links TRBV7-3 to TRBJ1-6, with 10 bases fitting TRBD1. J was trimmed by 7 bases and V by 4 bases; bases with no gene match: 1. Per the germline V gene, CDR1 is SGHTA and CDR2 is FQGTGA. The CDR3 is 14 amino acids. CDR3 coding DNA: TGTGCCAGCAGCTGGGGACAGGGGAATTCACCCCTCCACTTT. Residues: CASSWGQGNSPLHF.